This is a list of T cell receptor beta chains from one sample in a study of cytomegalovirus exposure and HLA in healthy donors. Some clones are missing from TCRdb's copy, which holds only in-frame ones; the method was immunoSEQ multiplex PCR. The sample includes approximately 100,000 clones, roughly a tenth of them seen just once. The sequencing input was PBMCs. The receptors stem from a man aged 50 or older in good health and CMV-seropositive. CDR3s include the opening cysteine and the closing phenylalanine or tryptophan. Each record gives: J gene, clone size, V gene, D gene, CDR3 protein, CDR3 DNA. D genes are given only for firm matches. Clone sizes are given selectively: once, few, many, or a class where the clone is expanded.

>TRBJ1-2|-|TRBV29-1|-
CTTKTANYGYTF
TGCACCACCAAGACAGCCAACTATGGCTACACCTTC
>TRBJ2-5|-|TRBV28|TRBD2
CASARAGGFQETQYF
TGTGCCAGCGCCAGGGCGGGAGGGTTTCAAGAGACCCAGTACTTC
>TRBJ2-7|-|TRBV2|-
CASEQQVTYEQYF
TGTGCCAGCGAGCAACAGGTCACCTACGAGCAGTACTTC
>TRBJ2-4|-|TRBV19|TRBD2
CASSPPSGKNIQYF
TGTGCCAGTAGCCCACCTAGCGGCAAAAACATTCAGTACTTC
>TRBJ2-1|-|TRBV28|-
CASSLGGSYNEQFF
TGTGCCAGCAGTTTAGGCGGGTCCTACAATGAGCAGTTCTTC
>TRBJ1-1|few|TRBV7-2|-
CASSLLGSMNTEAFF
TGTGCCAGCAGCTTACTCGGGTCCATGAACACTGAAGCTTTCTTT
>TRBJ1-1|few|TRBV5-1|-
CASNPRGGLNTEAFF
TGCGCCAGCAACCCCCGGGGAGGTTTGAACACTGAAGCTTTCTTT
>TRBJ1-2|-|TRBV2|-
CASSERGGDNYGYTF
TGTGCCAGCAGTGAAAGGGGCGGCGATAACTATGGCTACACCTTC
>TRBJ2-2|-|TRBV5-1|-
CASSLIEGAGELFF
TGCGCCAGCAGCTTGATTGAGGGGGCCGGGGAGCTGTTTTTT
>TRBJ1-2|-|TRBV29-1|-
CSAQGGGSYGYTF
TGCAGCGCCCAGGGCGGGGGCAGCTATGGCTACACCTTC
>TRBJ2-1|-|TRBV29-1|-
CSPLFLGPSGEQFF
TGCAGCCCCCTTTTTCTAGGTCCCTCGGGAGAGCAGTTCTTC
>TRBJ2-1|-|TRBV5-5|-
CASSLVYRANIGSYNEQFF
TGTGCCAGCAGCTTGGTCTACAGGGCGAACATAGGCTCCTACAATGAGCAGTTCTTC
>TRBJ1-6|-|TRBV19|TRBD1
CASSPGQGTSPLHF
TGTGCCAGTAGTCCCGGACAGGGAACTTCACCCCTCCACTTT
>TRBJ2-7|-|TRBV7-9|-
CASSPSYRGGSYEQYF
TGTGCCAGCAGCCCCTCATACCGAGGTGGCTCCTACGAGCAGTACTTC
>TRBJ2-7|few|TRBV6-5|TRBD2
CASSLAGGFYEQYF
TGTGCCAGCAGTTTAGCGGGAGGGTTCTACGAGCAGTACTTC
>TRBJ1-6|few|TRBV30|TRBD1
CAWRLTGTANSPLHF
TGTGCCTGGAGACTTACCGGGACAGCAAATTCACCCCTCCACTTT
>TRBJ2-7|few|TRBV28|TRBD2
CASSLQREVPYF
TGTGCCAGCAGTTTGCAGCGGGAGGTCCCGTACTTC
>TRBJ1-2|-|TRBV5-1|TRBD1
CASSLAGTGGYGYTF
TGCGCCAGCAGCTTGGCTGGGACAGGGGGGTATGGCTACACCTTC
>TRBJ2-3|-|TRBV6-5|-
CASSPPGRRTDTQYF
TGTGCCAGCAGTCCCCCGGGTAGACGCACAGATACGCAGTATTTT
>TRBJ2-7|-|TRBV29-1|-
CSVVSGAEQYF
TGCAGCGTTGTGTCAGGGGCCGAGCAGTACTTC
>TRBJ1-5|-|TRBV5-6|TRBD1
CASSQGAGQPQHF
TGTGCCAGCAGCCAGGGGGCTGGGCAGCCCCAGCATTTT
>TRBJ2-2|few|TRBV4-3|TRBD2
CASSHLASGSEAGELFF
TGCGCCAGCAGCCATCTGGCTAGCGGGAGTGAGGCCGGGGAGCTGTTTTTT
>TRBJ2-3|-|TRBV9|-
CASSVDVDGTDTQYF
TGTGCCAGCAGCGTAGATGTAGACGGGACAGATACGCAGTATTTT
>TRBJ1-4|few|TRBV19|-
CASSNEAGASDEKLFF
TGTGCCAGTAGTAACGAAGCAGGGGCGTCGGATGAAAAACTGTTTTTT
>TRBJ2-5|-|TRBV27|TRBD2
CASSLSGVAGGPFTGTQYF
TGTGCCAGCAGTTTATCGGGGGTAGCGGGAGGGCCTTTTACGGGGACCCAGTACTTC
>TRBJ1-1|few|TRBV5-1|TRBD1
CASSSQGVNTEAFF
TGCGCCAGCAGCTCACAGGGGGTGAACACTGAAGCTTTCTTT
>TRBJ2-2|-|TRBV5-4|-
CASSRSGTGELFF
TGTGCCAGCAGCCGTAGCGGCACCGGGGAGCTGTTTTTT
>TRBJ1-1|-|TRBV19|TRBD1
CASGQGRKTEAFF
TGTGCCAGTGGACAGGGGCGCAAGACTGAAGCTTTCTTT
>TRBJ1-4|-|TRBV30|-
CAWSVLRGAGEKLFF
TGTGCCTGGAGTGTATTACGGGGGGCAGGTGAAAAACTGTTTTTT
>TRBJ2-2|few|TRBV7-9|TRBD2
CASSFTSGNTGELFF
TGTGCCAGCAGCTTTACTAGCGGGAACACCGGGGAGCTGTTTTTT
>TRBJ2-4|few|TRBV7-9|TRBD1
CASSSDRGVDIQYF
TGTGCCAGCAGCTCGGACAGGGGTGTGGACATTCAGTACTTC
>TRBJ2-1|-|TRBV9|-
CASSVGSRKWAGEQFF
TGTGCCAGCAGCGTAGGAAGTAGAAAGTGGGCCGGTGAGCAGTTCTTC
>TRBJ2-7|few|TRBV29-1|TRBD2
CSVGGGKNGSYEQYF
TGCAGCGTGGGGGGAGGGAAGAATGGGTCCTACGAGCAGTACTTC
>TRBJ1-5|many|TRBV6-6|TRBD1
CASSYRTGNNQPQHF
TGTGCCAGCAGTTACCGGACAGGGAACAATCAGCCCCAGCATTTT